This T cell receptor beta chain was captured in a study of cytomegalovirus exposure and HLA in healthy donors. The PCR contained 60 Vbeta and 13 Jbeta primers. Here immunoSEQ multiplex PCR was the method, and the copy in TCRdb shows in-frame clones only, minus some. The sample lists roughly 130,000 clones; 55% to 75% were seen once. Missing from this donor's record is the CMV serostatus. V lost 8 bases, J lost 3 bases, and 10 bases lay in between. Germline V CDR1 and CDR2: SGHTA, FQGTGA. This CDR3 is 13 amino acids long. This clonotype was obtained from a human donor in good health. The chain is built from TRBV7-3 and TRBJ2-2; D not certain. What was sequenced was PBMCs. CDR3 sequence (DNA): TGTGCCAGCGGCAGAGACTACACCGGGGAGCTGTTTTTT. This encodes CASGRDYTGELFF.